The present T cell receptor (beta chain) was sequenced within a study of blood T cell repertoires in COVID-19. Study overall: Samples of COVID-19 (acute and convalescent) were obtained from the United States, Italy and Spain. T cells, B-cell-depleted T cells, or PBMCs provided the cDNA or gDNA that served as material.

Methods used by the authors: Estimation of nucleated cell counts relied on the amplification of reference gene primers. The assay was immunoSEQ multiplex PCR, and TCRdb's table has in-frame clones only and misses some. That table gives V, J and clone size, and the DNA gave D and trimming. Of around 100,000 clones detected, approximately 80% appear once; the ten largest clones hold approximately 24%. This CDR3 contains 11 residues. Germline values: CDR1 SGHAT, CDR2 FQNNGV. Trimming removed 5 bases at V and 11 bases at J, with 12 bases between. The origin of this receptor is a human donor in a cohort sampled during active COVID-19. The rearrangement uses TRBV11-2 and TRBJ1-1; no clear D. Sequenced: peripheral blood. The CDR3 DNA reads TGTGCCAGCAGCCAAGCAACGGGGGCTTTCTTT. Amino acid sequence: CASSQATGAFF.